These T cell receptor beta chains were read from a single sample in a study of CD8+ T cells in alopecia areata. Some clones are missing from TCRdb's copy, which holds only in-frame ones; the method was immunoSEQ multiplex PCR. The sample shows roughly 150,000 clones, about 53% of them seen only once. Sequenced material: CD8+ T cells sorted from blood, taken at week 0. The receptors stem from a human donor with alopecia areata. Each CDR3 is given with its conserved first and last residue. A D gene is named only where the DNA matches it firmly. Some rows have no size entry. The others give once, few or many, or a class for an expanded clone.

CDR3 length,clone size,V gene,D gene,J gene,CDR3 protein,CDR3 DNA
15,-,TRBV29-1,-,TRBJ2-3,CSAVGGASGRDTQYF,TGCAGCGCCGTGGGGGGGGCTAGCGGCCGGGATACGCAGTATTTT
13,-,TRBV15,-,TRBJ1-1,CATSRKMEVEAFF,TGTGCCACCAGCAGGAAGATGGAGGTCGAAGCTTTCTTT
15,-,TRBV2,TRBD2,TRBJ2-1,CASSGLAGAHNEQFF,TGTGCCAGCAGCGGACTAGCGGGGGCCCACAATGAGCAGTTCTTC
15,once,TRBV27,-,TRBJ1-2,CASSPSLNPSDGYTF,TGTGCCAGCAGTCCCAGTCTTAACCCGTCTGATGGCTACACCTTC
14,-,TRBV13,-,TRBJ1-1,CASSSTDQNTEAFF,TGTGCCAGCAGCTCCACGGATCAGAACACTGAAGCTTTCTTT
12,few,TRBV19,TRBD1,TRBJ1-1,CASSAGGVTAFF,TGTGCCAGTAGTGCAGGGGGCGTGACGGCTTTCTTT
13,-,TRBV9,-,TRBJ2-1,CASSAGPLSEQFF,TGTGCCAGCAGCGCCGGTCCCCTCAGTGAGCAGTTCTTC
11,-,TRBV2,-,TRBJ2-7,CAGRETYEQYF,TGTGCCGGCAGGGAAACCTACGAGCAGTACTTC
16,few,TRBV10-3,TRBD2,TRBJ2-7,CAIRPSGSGVGYEQYF,TGTGCCATCAGGCCTAGCGGTTCTGGCGTGGGCTACGAGCAGTACTTC
14,few,TRBV7-2,-,TRBJ2-7,CASSLAQGQGEQYF,TGTGCCAGCAGCTTAGCTCAGGGCCAGGGAGAGCAGTACTTC
16,-,TRBV9,-,TRBJ2-7,CASSYNNRAPTYEQYF,TGTGCCAGCAGCTACAACAACAGGGCTCCCACCTACGAGCAGTACTTC
16,once,TRBV7-9,-,TRBJ2-7,CASSPQRGQGAEEQYF,TGTGCCAGCAGCCCCCAGCGGGGGCAGGGGGCTGAAGAGCAGTACTTC
15,-,TRBV5-6,-,TRBJ1-2,CASSLFLGRADGYTF,TGTGCCAGCAGCTTGTTTTTGGGAAGGGCTGATGGCTACACCTTC
19,few,TRBV30,TRBD2,TRBJ2-1,CAWSPLRTSGGLTYNEQFF,TGTGCCTGGAGTCCACTGAGGACTAGCGGGGGGCTAACCTACAATGAGCAGTTCTTC
16,-,TRBV23-1,-,TRBJ2-7,CASSQSGHRMPYEQYF,TGCGCCAGCAGTCAATCGGGTCATCGAATGCCCTACGAGCAGTACTTC
13,-,TRBV4-1,-,TRBJ2-7,CASSQVGGYEQYF,TGCGCCAGCAGCCAAGTTGGGGGCTACGAGCAGTACTTC
15,-,TRBV30,TRBD1,TRBJ2-3,CAWSVRLGQGDTQYF,TGTGCCTGGAGTGTACGGCTGGGACAGGGAGATACGCAGTATTTT
13,-,TRBV29-1,TRBD1,TRBJ1-2,CSVDSGGVYGYTF,TGCAGCGTTGATTCAGGGGGAGTTTATGGCTACACCTTC
15,-,TRBV9,TRBD2,TRBJ2-5,CASSVEGLAGETQYF,TGTGCCAGCAGCGTAGAGGGTCTAGCGGGAGAGACCCAGTACTTC
15,-,TRBV4-1,-,TRBJ1-1,CASSQDRIMNTEAFF,TGCGCCAGCAGCCAAGACAGAATTATGAACACTGAAGCTTTCTTT
12,-,TRBV10-3,-,TRBJ1-2,CAISESRQGSAF,TGTGCCATCAGTGAGTCCAGGCAGGGATCGGCCTTC
10,-,TRBV6-5,-,TRBJ1-2,CARKRAVLPF,TGTGCCCGAAAGCGCGCAGTGCTCCCCTTC
13,few,TRBV5-1,-,TRBJ2-1,CASSLPRRDEQFF,TGCGCCAGCAGCCTACCACGTCGGGATGAGCAGTTCTTC
16,-,TRBV7-9,TRBD1,TRBJ2-6,CASSLDRGSGANVLTF,TGTGCCAGCAGCCTGGACAGGGGCTCTGGGGCCAACGTCCTGACTTTC
16,few,TRBV29-1,TRBD1,TRBJ2-2,CSVEDLGTANTGELFF,TGCAGCGTTGAAGATCTTGGGACAGCGAACACCGGGGAGCTGTTTTTT
15,-,TRBV10-3,TRBD1,TRBJ1-1,CAISLRQGNRTEAFF,TGTGCCATCAGCCTCAGACAGGGGAATCGCACTGAAGCTTTCTTT
14,few,TRBV29-1,TRBD2,TRBJ2-7,CSAILAGHSYEQYF,TGCAGCGCCATACTAGCGGGCCACTCCTACGAGCAGTACTTC
10,-,TRBV29-1,-,TRBJ2-7,CSVVAYEQYF,TGCAGCGTTGTGGCCTACGAGCAGTACTTC
13,-,TRBV27,-,TRBJ2-4,CASSLFGENIQYF,TGTGCCAGCAGTTTATTCGGCGAAAACATTCAGTACTTC
13,-,TRBV5-1,TRBD2,TRBJ2-7,CASSWTSGYEQYF,TGCGCCAGCAGCTGGACTAGCGGGTACGAGCAGTACTTC
16,once,TRBV30,TRBD2,TRBJ2-3,CAWSPPSGRGADTQYF,TGTGCCTGGAGTCCCCCTAGCGGGAGGGGGGCAGATACGCAGTATTTT
14,-,TRBV27,TRBD1,TRBJ1-2,CASSLQGADYGYTF,TGTGCCAGCAGCCTACAGGGGGCTGACTATGGCTACACCTTC
13,-,TRBV15,-,TRBJ2-1,CATSRDGYNEQFF,TGTGCCACCAGCAGAGATGGCTACAATGAGCAGTTCTTC
14,medium-sized,TRBV7-2,-,TRBJ1-4,CASSLLSLNEKLFF,TGTGCCAGCAGCCTCCTATCTCTTAATGAAAAACTGTTTTTT
15,few,TRBV15,-,TRBJ1-4,CATSRNLDGNEKLFF,TGTGCCACCAGCAGAAACCTCGACGGGAATGAAAAACTGTTTTTT
15,-,TRBV30,TRBD1,TRBJ2-3,CAWNTRDRGPDTQYF,TGTGCCTGGAATACCCGGGACAGGGGGCCAGATACGCAGTATTTT
13,-,TRBV7-2,-,TRBJ2-7,CASSIYRTTEQYF,TGTGCCAGCAGCATTTACAGGACTACCGAGCAGTACTTC
14,once,TRBV9,-,TRBJ1-5,CASSDRDSNQPQHF,TGTGCCAGCAGCGACAGGGATAGCAATCAGCCCCAGCATTTT
15,-,TRBV9,TRBD1,TRBJ2-2,CASSVGGQGTGELFF,TGTGCCAGCAGCGTAGGGGGACAGGGAACCGGGGAGCTGTTTTTT
13,few,TRBV2,-,TRBJ1-5,CASRTGLRQPQHF,TGTGCCAGCCGAACAGGGCTTCGGCAGCCCCAGCATTTT